The 28 T cell receptor beta chains in this list originate from one sample, sequenced in a study of T-cell memory formation after mild COVID-19 (dated by TCRdb to about 2021). The library was generated by 5' RACE. Data came from an Illumina NovaSeq 6000. The public reads were quality trimmed at Q25 with fastp and then assembled into clones with MiXCR by TCRdb, keeping productive beta chains. For every CDR3 protein sequence, its rows merge into one entry that carries the most common genes and DNA. A total of 470,000 or so distinct CDR3 sequences appear in this sample, roughly 25% of them only once. The leading ten clones occupy around an eighth of the sample. Specimen: PBMCs or a T cell subset sorted from them (not recorded which). The receptors were gathered from an adult woman who had mild COVID-19 (a few samples of this study predate the infection). The sample titles of this study are shuffled in the database, so cell type and time point are left out; the donor was told from shared clones.

The gene calls are TRBV14 and TRBJ2-1; 7 bases fit TRBD2. From germline, CDR1 is SGHDN and CDR2 FVKESK. Germline trimming cut 1 base from V and 13 bases from J; bases unmatched to any gene: 7. There are 13 residues in the CDR3. CDR3 DNA sequence: TGTGCCAGCAGCCAAGGGGAGGGAAGTCATCAGTTCTTC. It translates to CASSQGEGSHQFF. Full variable domain (outside the CDR3, taken from reference TRBV14 and TRBJ2-1): EAGVTQFPSHSVIEKGQTVTLRCDPISGHDNLYWYRRVMGKEIKFLLHFVKESKQDESGMPNNRFLAERTGGTYSTLKVQPAELEDSGVYFCASSQGEGSHQFFGPGTRLTVL.

This chain uses TRBV19 with TRBJ2-7, with a weak D call TRBD1 (5 bases). Germline CDR1 is LNHDA and CDR2 is SQIVND (reference sequence). Trimming removed 4 bases from V and 3 bases from J, with 16 bases in between. The CDR3 length is 15 residues. CDR3 DNA: TGTGCCAGTAGTACAGGGTTCTCCGCGAGCTACGAGCAGTACTTC. Translating it yields CASSTGFSASYEQYF.

The chain links TRBV6-2 or TRBV6-3 to TRBJ2-1, with 8 bases lining up with TRBD1. From germline, CDR1 is MNHEY and CDR2 SVGEGT. This CDR3 has 11 amino acids. The V gene end was trimmed by 10 bases and the J gene end by 11 bases; junction bases not matched to a gene: 7. The CDR3 sequence is CATIRQGKQFF. DNA of the CDR3: TGTGCCACCATTCGACAGGGGAAGCAGTTCTTC.

The J gene is TRBJ2-5, the V gene TRBV5-1; D tentatively reads TRBD1 or TRBD2 (5 bases each). Trimming stripped 2 bases from V and 1 base from J, with 12 bases between. The length of the CDR3 is 15 residues. In germline, CDR1 is SGHRS, CDR2 YFSETQ. The DNA of the CDR3 is TGCGCCAGCAGCTTTGTCGGGGACCGCCAAGAGACCCAGTACTTC. Its translation: CASSFVGDRQETQYF.

V is TRBV20-1 and J is TRBJ2-5; maybe TRBD2 (6 bases). Germline V lookup: CDR1 DFQATT, CDR2 SNEGSKA (reference sequence). CDR3 length: 14 amino acids. The germline V and J ends were trimmed by 3 bases and 5 bases, with 16 bases remaining between them. CDR3 amino acids: CSASLGQAGETQYF. CDR3 nucleotides: TGCAGTGCTAGTCTGGGGCAGGCGGGGGAGACCCAGTACTTC.

This chain connects TRBV30 to TRBJ1-1; D might be TRBD1 (6 bases). The length of the CDR3 is 14 residues. The V end was cut by 5 bases, the J end by 4 bases, with 17 bases between. Germline V gene sequence: CDR1 GTSNPN, CDR2 SVGIG (reference sequence). This CDR3 is CAWVPTRTATEAFF. CDR3 in DNA: TGTGCCTGGGTCCCCACGAGGACAGCCACTGAAGCTTTCTTT.

This clonotype was recorded a few times. V gene TRBV20-1 combines with J gene TRBJ2-7; D assignment may be TRBD1 or TRBD2 (5 bases each). CDR1 is DFQATT and CDR2 is SNEGSKA in the germline V gene (reference sequence). V was cut by 2 bases and J by 3 bases, with 14 bases left in between. The CDR3 runs 14 residues. CDR3 sequence reads: CSARTGTHDYEQYF. CDR3 bases: TGCAGTGCTAGAACCGGGACCCATGACTACGAGCAGTACTTC.

CDR3 loop: CASSYSQLQETQYF. The CDR3 nucleotides read TGTGCCAGCAGTTACTCCCAGCTCCAAGAGACCCAGTACTTC. The rearrangement uses TRBV6-5 and TRBJ2-5; D gene unclear. This CDR3 region has 14 residues. The V and J ends lost 0 bases and 1 base respectively, with 6 bases between them. Per germline, CDR1 MNHEY and CDR2 SVGAGI.

The genes are TRBV7-2 and TRBJ2-7; no firm D call. CDR3 length equals 15 residues. V was shortened by 1 base and J by 2 bases, with 12 bases between the two germline ends. Germline V gene data show CDR1 as SGHTA and CDR2 as FQGNSA. CDR3: CASSLDHRPAYEQYF. The CDR3 DNA sequence: TGTGCCAGCAGCTTAGATCATCGGCCCGCCTACGAGCAGTACTTC.

This clonotype came up a few times. The V call is TRBV27, the J call TRBJ1-6, with 7 bases that match TRBD1. From germline, CDR1 is MNHEY and CDR2 SMNVEV (reference sequence). The CDR3 runs to 17 residues. V gave up 5 bases and J gave up 0 bases; unmatched junction bases: 7. The CDR3 region is CASSPRQGHSYNSPLHF. In nucleotides, the CDR3 is TGTGCCAGCAGTCCTCGACAGGGACACTCCTATAATTCACCCCTCCACTTT.

This clonotype was seen only a few times. The chain recombines TRBV3-1 with TRBJ2-1, with D possibly being TRBD1 or TRBD2 (5 bases each). V lost 0 bases to trimming and J lost 3 bases, with 15 bases between them. Germline values: CDR1 LGHDT, CDR2 YNNKEL (reference sequence). The CDR3 is 17 amino acids. CDR3 residues: CASSQDGTNPFYNEQFF. In DNA form, the CDR3 reads TGTGCCAGCAGCCAAGATGGGACCAACCCCTTCTACAATGAGCAGTTCTTC.

This clonotype came up a few times. V is TRBV7-2 and J is TRBJ1-1; D is undetermined. Per germline, CDR1 SGHTA and CDR2 FQGNSA. The CDR3 is made up of 14 amino acids. V was shortened by 2 bases and J by 5 bases, with 12 bases between the two germline ends. The CDR3 region is CASSLISGRTEAFF. The CDR3 bases are TGTGCCAGCAGCTTAATCTCGGGGAGGACTGAAGCTTTCTTT.

The V and J genes are TRBV18 and TRBJ2-7; 9 bases match TRBD1. V shed 3 bases and J 5 bases; nucleotides not matched to a gene: 5. This CDR3 has 14 amino acids. Germline V gives CDR1 KGHSH, CDR2 LQKENI. The DNA of the CDR3 is TGTGCCAGCTCACCCACCACAGGGGGCAACGAGCAGTACTTC. Residues: CASSPTTGGNEQYF.

The V gene is TRBV30, the J gene TRBJ1-6, with TRBD1 matching over 7 bases. Germline values: CDR1 GTSNPN, CDR2 SVGIG (reference sequence). With V trimmed by 2 bases and J by 4 bases, 5 bases remained unmatched. The CDR3 consists of 15 residues. The CDR3 DNA is TGTGCCTGGAGTTGGGACAGCCGATATAATTCACCCCTCCACTTT. Protein: CAWSWDSRYNSPLHF.

This clonotype was detected a few times. V gene TRBV24-1 combines with J gene TRBJ1-5; 12 positions match TRBD1. Trimming took 4 bases from V and 6 from J; bases not matched to a gene: 9. From germline, CDR1 is KGHDR and CDR2 SFDVKD. The CDR3 totals 17 residues. The CDR3 DNA reads TGTGCCACCAGTGACCCCGGGACAGGGGGCTTGTTTCAGCCCCAGCATTTT. This gives the protein CATSDPGTGGLFQPQHF.

This chain links TRBV12-3 or TRBV12-4 with TRBJ1-5; D is possibly TRBD1 (6 bases). CDR3 size: 16 residues. V lost 4 bases and J lost 0, with 13 bases in between. The CDR3 region is CASSSQGTYSNQPQHF. The CDR3 nucleotides read TGTGCCAGCAGTTCACAGGGAACTTATAGCAATCAGCCCCAGCATTTT.

This clonotype was detected a few times. The chain combines TRBV29-1 with TRBJ2-3; 8 nucleotides match TRBD1. Germline-derived CDR1 and CDR2 are SQVTM and ANQGSEA. The V gene end was trimmed by 3 bases and the J gene end by 4 bases; junction bases not matched to a gene: 6. The CDR3 consists of 14 residues. The CDR3 reads CSVDTGGWSDTQYF. The CDR3 nucleotides read TGCAGCGTTGACACAGGGGGTTGGTCAGATACGCAGTATTTT.

The chain employs TRBV30 and TRBJ1-6; D call uncertain. The germline V and J ends were trimmed by 0 bases and 11 bases, with 5 bases remaining between them. From germline, CDR1 is GTSNPN and CDR2 SVGIG (reference sequence). The CDR3 contains 11 residues. The CDR3 DNA reads TGTGCCTGGAGTGTGGTCGCACCCCTCCACTTT. This gives the protein CAWSVVAPLHF.

This rearrangement joins TRBV7-2 to TRBJ2-1; a possible D gene is TRBD2 (6 bases). The CDR3 runs to 15 residues. V dropped 6 bases and J dropped 4 bases, with 16 bases sitting between them. The germline CDR1 and CDR2 sequences are SGHTA and FQGNSA. The CDR3 protein is CASRSSGPSYNEQFF. The CDR3 nucleotides read TGTGCCAGCAGATCAAGCGGGCCCAGTTACAATGAGCAGTTCTTC.

This clonotype was found a few times. The chain recombines TRBV5-6 with TRBJ2-7; TRBD1 agrees at 7 bases. Germline V CDR1 and CDR2: SGHDT, YYEEEE. V gave up 1 base and J gave up 3 bases; unmatched junction bases: 10. The CDR3 runs 16 residues. CDR3 in DNA: TGTGCCAGCAGCTTGTTCGTGGGACAGCTTTACTACGAGCAGTACTTC. Translation: CASSLFVGQLYYEQYF.

The chain employs TRBV12-3 or TRBV12-4 and TRBJ2-1; D possibly uses TRBD1 or TRBD2 (5 bases each). V lost 3 bases, J lost 15 bases, and 18 bases lay in between. CDR3 size: 13 residues. The CDR3 region has the DNA TGTGCCAGCAGTTTGGCCGGGGCCTTCGATCCGTTCTTC. This translates into CASSLAGAFDPFF.

Here the CDR3 reads CASSQVLEMGTGELFF. CDR3 sequence (DNA): TGTGCCAGCAGCCAAGTACTGGAGATGGGCACCGGGGAGCTGTTTTTT. V gene TRBV4-2 combines with J gene TRBJ2-2, with no clear D. Germline V lookup: CDR1 LGHNA, CDR2 YNFKEQ. The CDR3 loop spans 16 amino acids. V lost 1 base and J 4 bases, leaving 13 bases between the germline ends.

There are a few counts of this clonotype. V usage is TRBV20-1 and J usage is TRBJ2-2; 8 positions match TRBD2. The CDR3 length is 16 residues. Germline V gene lookup returns CDR1 DFQATT and CDR2 SNEGSKA (reference sequence). V gave up 3 bases and J gave up 0 bases; unmatched junction bases: 6. This CDR3 is CSARGSRGANTGELFF. CDR3 sequence (DNA): TGCAGTGCTAGGGGGTCGCGGGGGGCGAACACCGGGGAGCTGTTTTTT.

This clonotype appeared a few times. This sequence joins TRBV5-1 and TRBJ2-1; TRBD2 agrees at 7 bases. This CDR3 spans 15 amino acids. The junction had 7 bases not matched to a gene; V was cut back by 0 bases and J by 7 bases. CDR1 and CDR2 (germline): SGHRS, YFSETQ. CDR3 nucleotides: TGCGCCAGCAGCTTGGGTGCGGGAGCCGGGAATGAGCAGTTCTTC. Translated, it gives CASSLGAGAGNEQFF. The entire variable domain, with the rest obtained from reference TRBV5-1 and TRBJ2-1, is as follows: KAGVTQTPRYLIKTRGQQVTLSCSPISGHRSVSWYQQTPGQGLQFLFEYFSETQRNKGNFPGRFSGRQFSNSRSEMNVSTLELGDSALYLCASSLGAGAGNEQFFGPGTRLTVL.

This chain uses TRBV20-1 with TRBJ2-1; 14 nucleotides align to TRBD2. The ends lost 6 bases at V and 1 base at J; junction bases unmatched: 5. This CDR3 comprises 16 residues. Germline V gives CDR1 DFQATT, CDR2 SNEGSKA (reference sequence). The CDR3 DNA sequence: TGCAGTGCGGGGGGGACTAGCGGGAGTTCCTACAATGAGCAGTTCTTC. This gives the protein CSAGGTSGSSYNEQFF.

This clonotype was seen a handful of times. J is TRBJ2-5 and V is TRBV13; D perhaps matches TRBD2 (5 bases). This CDR3 has 15 residues. V lost 6 bases and J lost 4, with 18 bases in between. Germline V gives CDR1 PRHDT, CDR2 FYEKMQ (reference sequence). Written as DNA, the CDR3 is TGTGCCAGCAGTTCTAATCACCGGGAACCAGAGACCCAGTACTTC. Amino acids: CASSSNHREPETQYF. Drawing the rest from reference TRBV13 and TRBJ2-5, the complete variable domain is AAGVIQSPRHLIKEKRETATLKCYPIPRHDTVYWYQQGPGQDPQFLISFYEKMQSDKGSIPDRFSAQQFSDYHSELNMSSLELGDSALYFCASSSNHREPETQYFGPGTRLLVL.

The J gene is TRBJ2-5, the V gene TRBV10-3; the D gene could be TRBD1 or TRBD2 (5 bases each). CDR3 length: 16 residues. V was trimmed by 4 bases and J by 3 bases, leaving 18 bases between them. CDR1 ENHRY and CDR2 SYGVKD come from the germline V gene. DNA of the CDR3: TGTGCCATCAGTGGTGGTTTTGGGGACGTCGAAGAGACCCAGTACTTC. Translation: CAISGGFGDVEETQYF.

This clonotype has more than one count but fewer than ten. The V and J genes are TRBV7-8 and TRBJ1-4; D perhaps matches TRBD1 (6 bases). Germline V gene sequence: CDR1 SGHVS, CDR2 FQNEAQ. The CDR3 has 16 residues. Trimming pared 5 bases from V and 5 bases from J, leaving 18 bases between. CDR3 sequence (DNA): TGTGCCAGCAGCCCAGGACAGTTTCCCATGAATGAAAAACTGTTTTTT. It is translated as CASSPGQFPMNEKLFF.